Listed below are T cell receptor beta chains from one sample, sequenced in a study of control samples from healthy donors and cancer patients. Clones were read by immunoSEQ multiplex PCR, and TCRdb kept only the in-frame ones, dropping some. Of about 160,000 clones in the sample, 80% to 95% were seen once. The sample comprised blood. These receptors all come from a woman younger than 45 in good health. CDR3s include the opening cysteine and the closing phenylalanine or tryptophan. The order of the fields is CDR3 length, D gene, V gene, CDR3 protein. D genes are given only for firm matches.

>13|.|TRBV29-1
CSVAPGGSYKQYF
>14|TRBD1|TRBV3-1/TRBV3-2
CASSQHRGFTEAFF
>16|.|TRBV4-1
CASSLTLSGAVDEQYF
>14|.|TRBV6-6
CASRYRDGLWPQHF
>11|.|TRBV28
CASSFLNEQFF
>17|TRBD1|TRBV7-8
CASSTWTGPLSGNTIYF
>16|.|TRBV6-1
CASSEAAALTYNEQFF
>14|.|TRBV9
CASSAGSGANVLTF
>14|.|TRBV28
CASSFPGGGTEAFF
>18|TRBD2|TRBV5-1
CASSLPQTSGSSPDTQYF
>13|.|TRBV19
CASLSGKNTEAFF
>11|.|TRBV30
CAWSYNEKLFF
>14|.|TRBV7-2
CASSFSGASEKLFF
>16|TRBD1|TRBV5-1
CASSLTYGQGYQPQHF
>12|.|TRBV6-1
CASSEGANEQYF
>15|.|TRBV7-2
CASSLGPGTLYEQYF
>18|TRBD2|TRBV6-2/TRBV6-3
CASSYSNRAGEGTDTQYF
>11|.|TRBV20-1
CSARDLGEQYF
>15|.|TRBV6-5
CASSLRSGSNQPQHF
>14|.|TRBV18
CASSPFQGTDTQYF
>13|.|TRBV20-1
CSASMGGYYGYTF
>13|.|TRBV24-1
CATRGGVGNEQFF
>17|TRBD1|TRBV11-2
CASSLRAPGTGSHEQYF
>12|.|TRBV18
CASSGRTDTQYF
>16|TRBD1|TRBV4-2
CASSQAGQSTLYGYTF
>14|TRBD1|TRBV5-1
CASSFRDSNSPLHF
>15|TRBD2|TRBV9
CASSGGGNVQETQYF
>13|TRBD2|TRBV19
CASGGSSYNEQFF
>14|TRBD2|TRBV28
CASRPSGSYNEQFF
>13|.|TRBV6-5
CASSYSNDNEQFF
>13|.|TRBV12-3/TRBV12-4
CASSYAQDTEAFF
>12|.|TRBV7-9
CASSLRAGELFF
>14|.|TRBV28
CASSLDQTVGHYTF
>17|.|TRBV5-4
CASSFPPAGGPTDTQYF
>11|.|TRBV19
CASIEPGGPFF
>13|.|TRBV12-3/TRBV12-4
CASSLRDTGELFF
>14|TRBD1|TRBV29-1
CSVQTWTGTDEQFF
>14|.|TRBV10-1
CASSESGRTDGYTF
>19|TRBD1|TRBV24-1
CATSDSTPGTAYLYNEQFF